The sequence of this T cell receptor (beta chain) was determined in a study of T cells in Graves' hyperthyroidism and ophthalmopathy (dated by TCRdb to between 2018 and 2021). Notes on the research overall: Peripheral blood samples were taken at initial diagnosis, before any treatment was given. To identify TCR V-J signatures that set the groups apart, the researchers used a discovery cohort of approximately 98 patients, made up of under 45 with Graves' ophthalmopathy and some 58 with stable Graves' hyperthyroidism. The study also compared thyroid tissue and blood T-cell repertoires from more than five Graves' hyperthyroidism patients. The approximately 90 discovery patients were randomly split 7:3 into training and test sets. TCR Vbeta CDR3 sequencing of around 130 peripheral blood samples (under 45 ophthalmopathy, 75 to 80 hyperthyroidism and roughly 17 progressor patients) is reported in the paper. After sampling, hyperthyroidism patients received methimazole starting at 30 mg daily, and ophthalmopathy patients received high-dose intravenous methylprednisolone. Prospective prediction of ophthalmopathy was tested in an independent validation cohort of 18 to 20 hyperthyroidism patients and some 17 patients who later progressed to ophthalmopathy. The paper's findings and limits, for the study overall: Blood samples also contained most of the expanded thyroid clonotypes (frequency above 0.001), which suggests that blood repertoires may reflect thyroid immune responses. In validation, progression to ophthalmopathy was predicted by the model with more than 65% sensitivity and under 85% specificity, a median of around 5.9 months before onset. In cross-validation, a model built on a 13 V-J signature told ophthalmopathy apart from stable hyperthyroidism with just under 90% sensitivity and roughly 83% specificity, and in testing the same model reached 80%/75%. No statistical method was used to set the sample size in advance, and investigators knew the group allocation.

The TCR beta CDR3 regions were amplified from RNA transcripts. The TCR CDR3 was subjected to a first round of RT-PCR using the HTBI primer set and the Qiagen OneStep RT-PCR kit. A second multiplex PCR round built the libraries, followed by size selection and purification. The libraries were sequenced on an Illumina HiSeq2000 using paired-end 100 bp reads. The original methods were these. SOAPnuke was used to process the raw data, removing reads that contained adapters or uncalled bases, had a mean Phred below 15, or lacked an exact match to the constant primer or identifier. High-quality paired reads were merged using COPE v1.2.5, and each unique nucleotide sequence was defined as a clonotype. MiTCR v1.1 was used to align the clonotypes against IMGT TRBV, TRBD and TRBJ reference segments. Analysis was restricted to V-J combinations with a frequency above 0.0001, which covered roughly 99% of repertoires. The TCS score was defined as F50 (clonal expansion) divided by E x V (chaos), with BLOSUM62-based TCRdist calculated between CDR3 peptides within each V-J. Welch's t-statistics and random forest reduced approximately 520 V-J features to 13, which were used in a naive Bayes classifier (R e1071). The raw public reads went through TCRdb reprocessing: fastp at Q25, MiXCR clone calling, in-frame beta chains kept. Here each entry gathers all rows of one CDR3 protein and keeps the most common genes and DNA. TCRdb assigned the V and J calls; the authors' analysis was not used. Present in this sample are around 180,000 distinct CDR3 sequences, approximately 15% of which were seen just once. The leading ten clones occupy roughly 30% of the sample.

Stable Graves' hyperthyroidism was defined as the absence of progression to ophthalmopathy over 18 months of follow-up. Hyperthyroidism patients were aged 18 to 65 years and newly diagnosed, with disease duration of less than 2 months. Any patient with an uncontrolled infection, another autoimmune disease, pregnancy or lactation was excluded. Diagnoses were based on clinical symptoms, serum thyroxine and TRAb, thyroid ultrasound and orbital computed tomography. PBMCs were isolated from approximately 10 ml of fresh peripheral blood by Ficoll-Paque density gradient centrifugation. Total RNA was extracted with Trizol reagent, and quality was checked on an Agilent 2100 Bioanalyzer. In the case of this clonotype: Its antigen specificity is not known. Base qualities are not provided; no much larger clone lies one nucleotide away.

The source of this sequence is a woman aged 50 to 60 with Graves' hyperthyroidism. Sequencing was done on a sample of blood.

CDR3 sequence: CASSLRGSGYQTQFF. At the DNA level, the sequence is TGTGCCAGCAGCCTCCGCGGTAGCGGGTACCAAACGCAGTTCTTC. The chain employs TRBV3-1 and TRBJ2-1; the central 7 bases match TRBD2. Taken from cysteine to phenylalanine, the CDR3 has 15 residues. CDR3 DNA only is kept here, 45 bases in frame from base 1. V is trimmed back by 4 bases and J by 12 bases, and the junction contains 15 bases that no gene match accounts for. From the germline V gene (reference sequence), CDR1 is LGHDT and CDR2 is YNNKEL.